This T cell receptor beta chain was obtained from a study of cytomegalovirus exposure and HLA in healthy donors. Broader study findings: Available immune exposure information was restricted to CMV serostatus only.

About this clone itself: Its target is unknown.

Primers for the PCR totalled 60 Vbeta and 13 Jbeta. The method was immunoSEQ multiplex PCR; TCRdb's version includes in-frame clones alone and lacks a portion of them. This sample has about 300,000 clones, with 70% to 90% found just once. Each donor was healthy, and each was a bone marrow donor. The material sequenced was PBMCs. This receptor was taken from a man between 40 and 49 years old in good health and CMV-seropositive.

CDR3 in amino acids: CASSVRGLAGGYTGELFF. As DNA, the CDR3 is TGCGCCAGCAGCGTTCGAGGACTAGCGGGAGGGTACACCGGGGAGCTGTTTTTT. This rearrangement joins TRBV5-1 to TRBJ2-2; 15 positions agree with TRBD2. Germline assignment: CDR1 SGHRS and CDR2 YFSETQ. The CDR3 totals 18 residues. After removal of 4 bases from V and 3 bases from J, the junction contained 7 bases not matched to a gene.